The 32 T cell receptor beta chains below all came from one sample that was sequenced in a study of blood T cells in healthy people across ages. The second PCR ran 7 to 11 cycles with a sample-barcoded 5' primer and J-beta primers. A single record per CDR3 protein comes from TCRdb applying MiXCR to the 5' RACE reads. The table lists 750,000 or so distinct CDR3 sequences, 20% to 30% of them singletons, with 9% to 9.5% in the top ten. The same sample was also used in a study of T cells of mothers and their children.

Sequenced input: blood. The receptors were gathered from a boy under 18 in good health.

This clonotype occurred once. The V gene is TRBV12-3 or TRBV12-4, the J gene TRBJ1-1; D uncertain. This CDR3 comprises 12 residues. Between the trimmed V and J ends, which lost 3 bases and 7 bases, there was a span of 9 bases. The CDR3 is CASSFMKDEAFF. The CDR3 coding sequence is TGTGCCAGCAGTTTTATGAAGGATGAAGCTTTCTTT.

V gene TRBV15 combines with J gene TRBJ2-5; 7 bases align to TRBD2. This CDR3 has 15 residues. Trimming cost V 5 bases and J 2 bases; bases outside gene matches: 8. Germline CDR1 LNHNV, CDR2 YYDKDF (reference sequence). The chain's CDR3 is CATSVRGGEQETQYF. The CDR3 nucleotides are TGTGCCACCAGCGTCCGGGGAGGGGAGCAAGAGACCCAGTACTTC.

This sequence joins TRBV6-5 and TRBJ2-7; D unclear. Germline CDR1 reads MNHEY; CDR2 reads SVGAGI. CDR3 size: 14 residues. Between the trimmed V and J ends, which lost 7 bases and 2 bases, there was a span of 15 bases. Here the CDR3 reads CASINSGSAYEQYF. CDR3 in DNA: TGTGCCAGCATTAATTCGGGCAGTGCCTACGAGCAGTACTTC.

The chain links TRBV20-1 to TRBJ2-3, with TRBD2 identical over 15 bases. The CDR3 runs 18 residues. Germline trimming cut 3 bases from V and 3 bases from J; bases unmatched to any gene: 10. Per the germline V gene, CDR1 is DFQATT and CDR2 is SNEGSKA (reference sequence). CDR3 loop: CSARPPGLAGGKTDTQYF. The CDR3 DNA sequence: TGCAGTGCTAGGCCCCCTGGACTAGCGGGAGGGAAGACAGATACGCAGTATTTT.

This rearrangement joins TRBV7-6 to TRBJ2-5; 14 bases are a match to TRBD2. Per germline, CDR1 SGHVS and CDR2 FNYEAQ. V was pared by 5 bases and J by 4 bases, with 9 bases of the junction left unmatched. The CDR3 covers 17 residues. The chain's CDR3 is CASSPPTSGRAGETQYF. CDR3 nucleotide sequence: TGTGCCAGCAGCCCCCCGACTAGCGGGAGGGCCGGAGAGACCCAGTACTTC. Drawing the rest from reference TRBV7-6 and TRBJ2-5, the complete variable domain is GAGVSQSPRYKVTKRGQDVALRCDPISGHVSLYWYRQALGQGPEFLTYFNYEAQQDKSGLPNDRFSAERPEGSISTLTIQRTEQRDSAMYRCASSPPTSGRAGETQYFGPGTRLLVL.

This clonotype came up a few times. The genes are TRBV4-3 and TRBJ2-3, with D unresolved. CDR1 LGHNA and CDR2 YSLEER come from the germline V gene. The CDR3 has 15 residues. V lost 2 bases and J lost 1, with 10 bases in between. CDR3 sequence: CASSQQVSGTDTQYF. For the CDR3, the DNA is TGCGCCAGCAGCCAACAGGTCTCCGGCACAGATACGCAGTATTTT.

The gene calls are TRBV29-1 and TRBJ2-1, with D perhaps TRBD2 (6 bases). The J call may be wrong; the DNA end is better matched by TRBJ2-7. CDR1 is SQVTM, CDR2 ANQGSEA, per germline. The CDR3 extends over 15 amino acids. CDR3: CSSREDLVRSYEQYF. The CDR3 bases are TGCTCCAGCAGGGAGGATCTGGTACGGTCCTACGAGCAGTACTTC.

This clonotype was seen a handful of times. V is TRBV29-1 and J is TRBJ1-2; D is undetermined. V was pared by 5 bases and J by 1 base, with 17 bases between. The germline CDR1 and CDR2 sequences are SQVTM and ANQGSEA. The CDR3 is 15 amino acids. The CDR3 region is CSVQRLLANNYGYTF. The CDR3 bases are TGCAGCGTTCAACGTCTTCTCGCCAATAACTATGGCTACACCTTC. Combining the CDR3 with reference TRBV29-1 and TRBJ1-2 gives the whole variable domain SAVISQKPSRDICQRGTSLTIQCQVDSQVTMMFWYRQQPGQSLTLIATANQGSEATYESGFVIDKFPISRPNLTFSTLTVSNMSPEDSSIYLCSVQRLLANNYGYTFGSGTRLTVV.

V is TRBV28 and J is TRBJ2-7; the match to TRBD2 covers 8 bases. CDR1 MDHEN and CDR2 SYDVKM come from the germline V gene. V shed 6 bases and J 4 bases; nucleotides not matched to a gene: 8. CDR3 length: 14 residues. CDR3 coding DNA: TGTGCCAGCAGCCAAGCGGGAGCCCTTTACGAGCAGTACTTC. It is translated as CASSQAGALYEQYF.

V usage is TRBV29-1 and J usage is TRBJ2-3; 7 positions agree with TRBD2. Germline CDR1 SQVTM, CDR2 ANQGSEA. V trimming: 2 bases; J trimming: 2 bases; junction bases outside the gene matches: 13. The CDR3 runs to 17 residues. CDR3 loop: CSVERPSTSSFTDTQYF. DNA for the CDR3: TGCAGCGTTGAAAGGCCATCGACTAGCAGCTTCACAGATACGCAGTATTTT.

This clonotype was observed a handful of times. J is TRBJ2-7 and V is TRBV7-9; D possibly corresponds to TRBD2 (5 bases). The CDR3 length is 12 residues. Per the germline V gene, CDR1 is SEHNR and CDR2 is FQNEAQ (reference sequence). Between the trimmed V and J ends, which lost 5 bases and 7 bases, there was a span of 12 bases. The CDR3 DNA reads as TGTGCCAGCAGCATAAACCGGGGAGAGCAGTACTTC. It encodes CASSINRGEQYF. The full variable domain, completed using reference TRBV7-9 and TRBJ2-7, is DTGVSQNPRHKITKRGQNVTFRCDPISEHNRLYWYRQTLGQGPEFLTYFQNEAQLEKSRLLSDRFSAERPKGSFSTLEIQRTEQGDSAMYLCASSINRGEQYFGPGTRLTVT.

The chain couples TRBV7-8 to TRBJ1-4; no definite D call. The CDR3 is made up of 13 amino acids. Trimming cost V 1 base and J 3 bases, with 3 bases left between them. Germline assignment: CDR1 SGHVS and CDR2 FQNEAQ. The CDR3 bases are TGTGCCAGCAGCTTAGATCCTAATGAAAAACTGTTTTTT. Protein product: CASSLDPNEKLFF.

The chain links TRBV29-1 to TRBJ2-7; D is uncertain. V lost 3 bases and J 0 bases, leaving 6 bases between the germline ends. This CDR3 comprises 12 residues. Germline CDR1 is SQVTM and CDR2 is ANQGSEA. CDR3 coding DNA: TGCAGCGTTGAGTTGCGCTCCTACGAGCAGTACTTC. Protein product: CSVELRSYEQYF.

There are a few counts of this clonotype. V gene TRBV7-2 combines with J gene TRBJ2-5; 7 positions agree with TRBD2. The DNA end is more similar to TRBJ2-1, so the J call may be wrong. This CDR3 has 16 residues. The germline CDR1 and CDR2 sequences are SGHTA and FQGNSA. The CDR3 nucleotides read TGTGCCAGCAGCTTAGTCAGCGGGGCCGGGAGTAATGAGCAGTTCTTC. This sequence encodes CASSLVSGAGSNEQFF.

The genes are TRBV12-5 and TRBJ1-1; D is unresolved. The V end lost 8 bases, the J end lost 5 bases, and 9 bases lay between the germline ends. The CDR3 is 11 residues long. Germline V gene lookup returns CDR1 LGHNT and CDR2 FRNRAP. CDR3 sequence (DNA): TGTGCTAGTACGGTCGGTACTGAAGCTTTCTTT. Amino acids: CASTVGTEAFF.

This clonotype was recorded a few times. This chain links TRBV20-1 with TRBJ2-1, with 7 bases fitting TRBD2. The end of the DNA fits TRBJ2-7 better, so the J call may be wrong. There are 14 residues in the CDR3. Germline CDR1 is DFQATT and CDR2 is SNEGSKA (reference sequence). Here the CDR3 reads CSAIEWASGYEQYF. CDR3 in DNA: TGCAGTGCCATAGAGTGGGCTAGCGGCTACGAGCAGTACTTC.

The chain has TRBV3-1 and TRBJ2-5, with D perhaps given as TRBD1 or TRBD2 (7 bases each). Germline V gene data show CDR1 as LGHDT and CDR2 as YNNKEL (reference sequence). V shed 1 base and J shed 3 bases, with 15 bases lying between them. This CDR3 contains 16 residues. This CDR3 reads CASSQGGGQGEETQYF. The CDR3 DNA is TGTGCCAGCAGCCAAGGGGGAGGGCAGGGGGAAGAGACCCAGTACTTC.

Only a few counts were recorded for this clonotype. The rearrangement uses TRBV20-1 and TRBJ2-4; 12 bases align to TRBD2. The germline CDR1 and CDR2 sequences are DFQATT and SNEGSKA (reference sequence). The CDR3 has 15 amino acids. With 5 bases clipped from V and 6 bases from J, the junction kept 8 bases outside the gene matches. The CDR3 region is CSASGLAGKINIQYF. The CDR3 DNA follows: TGCAGTGCTTCCGGACTAGCGGGAAAGATAAACATTCAGTACTTC.

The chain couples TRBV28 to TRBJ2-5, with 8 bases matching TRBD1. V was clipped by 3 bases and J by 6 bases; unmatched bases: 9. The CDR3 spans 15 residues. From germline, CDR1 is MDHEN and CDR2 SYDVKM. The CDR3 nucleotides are TGTGCCAGCAGTTTGGGGGGACAGGCCGACAAGACCCAGTACTTC. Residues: CASSLGGQADKTQYF.

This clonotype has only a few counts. The CDR3 DNA follows: TGCAGTGCACCGGATCCGGGACAGGGGGAGAGTGAGCAGTTCTTC. As protein: CSAPDPGQGESEQFF. V gene TRBV20-1 combines with J gene TRBJ2-7; 11 bases line up with TRBD1. With the DNA end fitting TRBJ2-1 better, the J assignment may be wrong. Germline V gene data show CDR1 as DFQATT and CDR2 as SNEGSKA (reference sequence). This CDR3 region has 15 residues.

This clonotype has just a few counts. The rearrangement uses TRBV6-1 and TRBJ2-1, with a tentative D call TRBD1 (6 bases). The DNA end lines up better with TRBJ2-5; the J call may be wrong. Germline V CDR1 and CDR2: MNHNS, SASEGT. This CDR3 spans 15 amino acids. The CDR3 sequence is CASSEGPGEGETQYF. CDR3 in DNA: TGTGCCAGCAGTGAGGGGCCAGGGGAAGGAGAGACCCAGTACTTC.

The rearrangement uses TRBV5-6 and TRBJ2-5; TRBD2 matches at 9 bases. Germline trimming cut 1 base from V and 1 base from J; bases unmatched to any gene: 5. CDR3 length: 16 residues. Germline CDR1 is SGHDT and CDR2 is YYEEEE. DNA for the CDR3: TGTGCCAGCAGCTTGTACAGCGGGGGGCCCCAAGAGACCCAGTACTTC. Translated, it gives CASSLYSGGPQETQYF.

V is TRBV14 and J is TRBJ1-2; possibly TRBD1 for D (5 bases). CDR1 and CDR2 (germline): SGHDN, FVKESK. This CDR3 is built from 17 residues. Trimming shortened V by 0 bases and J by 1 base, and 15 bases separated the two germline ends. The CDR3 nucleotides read TGTGCCAGCAGCCAAGATGGGGCAGTCCCCAATAACTATGGCTACACCTTC. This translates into CASSQDGAVPNNYGYTF.

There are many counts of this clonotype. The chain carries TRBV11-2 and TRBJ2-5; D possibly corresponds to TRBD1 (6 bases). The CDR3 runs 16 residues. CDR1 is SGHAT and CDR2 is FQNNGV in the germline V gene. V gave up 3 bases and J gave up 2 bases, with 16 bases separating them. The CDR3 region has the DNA TGTGCCAGCAGCTTCTTCATAGGACAGAGGCAAGAGACCCAGTACTTC. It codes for CASSFFIGQRQETQYF.

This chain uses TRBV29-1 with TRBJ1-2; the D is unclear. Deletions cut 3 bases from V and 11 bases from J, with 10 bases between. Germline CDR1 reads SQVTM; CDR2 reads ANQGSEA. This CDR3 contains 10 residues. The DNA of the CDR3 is TGCAGCGTTGACAGGAATGAATACACCTTC. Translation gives CSVDRNEYTF.

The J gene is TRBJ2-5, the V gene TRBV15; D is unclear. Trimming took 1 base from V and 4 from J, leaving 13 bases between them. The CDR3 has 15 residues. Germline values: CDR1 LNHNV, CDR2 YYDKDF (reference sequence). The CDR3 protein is CATSRALGFRETQYF. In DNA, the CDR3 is TGTGCCACCAGCAGAGCCTTAGGGTTTCGAGAGACCCAGTACTTC.

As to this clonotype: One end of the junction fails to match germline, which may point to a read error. DNA for the CDR3: TGTGCCAGCAGCCGCAGAGGACGCACAGATGCGCAGTATTTT. Its translation is CASSRRGRTDAQYF. The genes are TRBV12-3 or TRBV12-4 and TRBJ2-3; no firm D call. The CDR3 runs to 14 residues.

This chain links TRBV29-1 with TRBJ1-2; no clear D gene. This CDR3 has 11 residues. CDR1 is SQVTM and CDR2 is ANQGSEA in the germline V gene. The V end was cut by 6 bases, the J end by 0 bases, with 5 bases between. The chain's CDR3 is CSVQSNYGYTF. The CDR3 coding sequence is TGCAGCGTCCAGTCTAACTATGGCTACACCTTC.

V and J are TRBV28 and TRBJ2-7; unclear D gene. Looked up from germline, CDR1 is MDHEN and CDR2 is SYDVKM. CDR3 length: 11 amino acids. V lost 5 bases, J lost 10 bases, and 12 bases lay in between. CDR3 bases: TGTGCCAGCAGTGACCGGACGGCCCAGTACTTC. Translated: CASSDRTAQYF.

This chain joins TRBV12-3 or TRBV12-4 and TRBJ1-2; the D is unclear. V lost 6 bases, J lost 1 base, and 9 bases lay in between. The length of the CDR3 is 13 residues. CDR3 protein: CASRSGDNYGYTF. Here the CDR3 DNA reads TGTGCCAGCAGGAGCGGGGATAACTATGGCTACACCTTC.

The CDR3 DNA is TGCGCCAGCAGCCCGAGCGTGACAGGGGACTATGGCTACACCTTC. Its protein product is CASSPSVTGDYGYTF. The chain has TRBV4-3 and TRBJ1-2, with 8 bases fitting TRBD1. CDR1 is LGHNA, CDR2 YSLEER, per germline. The CDR3 loop spans 15 amino acids. Losses at the gene ends were 4 bases for V and 3 bases for J; bases not matched to a gene: 7.

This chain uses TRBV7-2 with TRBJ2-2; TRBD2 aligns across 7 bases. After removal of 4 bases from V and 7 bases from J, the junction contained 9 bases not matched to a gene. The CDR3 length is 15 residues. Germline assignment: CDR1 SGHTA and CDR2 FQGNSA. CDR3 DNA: TGTGCCAGCAGCTCCCGGTCTAGCGGACGCGGGGAGCTGTTTTTT. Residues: CASSSRSSGRGELFF.